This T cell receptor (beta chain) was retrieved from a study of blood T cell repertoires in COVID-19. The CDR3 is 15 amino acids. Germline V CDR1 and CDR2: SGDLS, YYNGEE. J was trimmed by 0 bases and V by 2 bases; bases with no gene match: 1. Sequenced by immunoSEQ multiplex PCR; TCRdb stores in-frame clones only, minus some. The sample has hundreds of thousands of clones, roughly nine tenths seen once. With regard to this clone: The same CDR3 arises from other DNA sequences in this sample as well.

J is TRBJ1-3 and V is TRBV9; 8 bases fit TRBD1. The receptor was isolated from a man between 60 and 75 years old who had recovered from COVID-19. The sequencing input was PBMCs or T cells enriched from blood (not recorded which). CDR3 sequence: CASSVGQGSGNTIYF. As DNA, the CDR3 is TGTGCCAGCAGCGTTGGACAGGGCTCTGGAAACACCATATATTTT. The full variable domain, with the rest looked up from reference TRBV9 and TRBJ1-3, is DSGVTQTPKHLITATGQRVTLRCSPRSGDLSVYWYQQSLDQGLQFLIQYYNGEERAKGNILERFSAQQFPDLHSELNLSSLELGDSALYFCASSVGQGSGNTIYFGEGSWLTVV.